This is a list of T cell receptor beta chains from one sample in a study of T cell changes during pregnancy in multiple sclerosis. Method: immunoSEQ multiplex PCR; TCRdb's copy keeps in-frame clones and lacks some. There are roughly 100,000 clones in the sample; around 92% occur only once, and less than 2% lies in the top ten. Sequencing was performed on peripheral blood, taken after pregnancy. The receptors here all came from a female donor with multiple sclerosis, enrolled in a pregnancy study. Both conserved end residues are part of each CDR3. Fields, in order: J gene, V gene, clone size, CDR3 length, CDR3 protein. The listing skips clone size in some rows; elsewhere it reads once, few, many or a size class.

j_call: TRBJ2-1
v_call: TRBV9
clone_size: .
cdr3_length: 17
cdr3_aa: CASSVDQSGYSYNEQFF

j_call: TRBJ1-2
v_call: TRBV4-1
clone_size: .
cdr3_length: 15
cdr3_aa: CASSHGGTGGSGYTF

j_call: TRBJ1-1
v_call: TRBV30
clone_size: .
cdr3_length: 11
cdr3_aa: CAWKGPTEAFF

j_call: TRBJ1-2
v_call: TRBV9
clone_size: .
cdr3_length: 16
cdr3_aa: CASSTSGGAANYGYTF

j_call: TRBJ2-7
v_call: TRBV28
clone_size: once
cdr3_length: 16
cdr3_aa: CASSSPLGLQTYEQYF

j_call: TRBJ2-1
v_call: TRBV11-3
clone_size: .
cdr3_length: 17
cdr3_aa: CASKPGVGGRGDNEQFF

j_call: TRBJ2-5
v_call: TRBV7-7
clone_size: .
cdr3_length: 14
cdr3_aa: CASSQGGRGETQYF

j_call: TRBJ1-2
v_call: TRBV10-3
clone_size: .
cdr3_length: 14
cdr3_aa: CAIREQGPYLYYTF

j_call: TRBJ1-6
v_call: TRBV6-1
clone_size: .
cdr3_length: 12
cdr3_aa: CASSPTVSPLHF

j_call: TRBJ1-3
v_call: TRBV15
clone_size: .
cdr3_length: 15
cdr3_aa: CATSSSGGSGNTIYF

j_call: TRBJ2-2
v_call: TRBV5-1
clone_size: .
cdr3_length: 16
cdr3_aa: CASSSGLAGGTGELFF

j_call: TRBJ2-6
v_call: TRBV27
clone_size: .
cdr3_length: 18
cdr3_aa: CASSMTLDKFSGANVLTF

j_call: TRBJ2-3
v_call: TRBV29-1
clone_size: .
cdr3_length: 8
cdr3_aa: CSVASGYF

j_call: TRBJ2-2
v_call: TRBV7-8
clone_size: .
cdr3_length: 18
cdr3_aa: CASSLGTGGFANTGELFF

j_call: TRBJ2-7
v_call: TRBV2
clone_size: .
cdr3_length: 12
cdr3_aa: CASTGRVYEQYF

j_call: TRBJ2-5
v_call: TRBV19
clone_size: .
cdr3_length: 14
cdr3_aa: CASSAGTGEGTQYF

j_call: TRBJ1-5
v_call: TRBV28
clone_size: .
cdr3_length: 11
cdr3_aa: CASSLFTAQHF

j_call: TRBJ2-1
v_call: TRBV6-1
clone_size: .
cdr3_length: 13
cdr3_aa: CASLAPHYNEQFF

j_call: TRBJ2-7
v_call: TRBV7-8
clone_size: .
cdr3_length: 16
cdr3_aa: CASSGQDRAPTYEQYF

j_call: TRBJ2-3
v_call: TRBV7-3
clone_size: .
cdr3_length: 19
cdr3_aa: CASSLTGLAGGGKTDTQYF

j_call: TRBJ2-7
v_call: TRBV15
clone_size: .
cdr3_length: 13
cdr3_aa: CATSRDERGQLNF

j_call: TRBJ2-7
v_call: TRBV30
clone_size: .
cdr3_length: 13
cdr3_aa: CASAPGLTYEQYF

j_call: TRBJ2-7
v_call: TRBV15
clone_size: .
cdr3_length: 17
cdr3_aa: CATSRGTPGPPSYEQYF

j_call: TRBJ1-1
v_call: TRBV6-6
clone_size: once
cdr3_length: 14
cdr3_aa: CASSYLDSSTEAFF

j_call: TRBJ1-1
v_call: TRBV7-9
clone_size: .
cdr3_length: 14
cdr3_aa: CASSPWTPNTEAFF

j_call: TRBJ2-5
v_call: TRBV6-6
clone_size: .
cdr3_length: 14
cdr3_aa: CASSWGLASETQYF

j_call: TRBJ2-1
v_call: TRBV19
clone_size: .
cdr3_length: 15
cdr3_aa: CASSGTGGSYNEQFF

j_call: TRBJ2-7
v_call: TRBV7-8
clone_size: .
cdr3_length: 17
cdr3_aa: CASSQTSGGSSSYEQYF

j_call: TRBJ2-7
v_call: TRBV9
clone_size: .
cdr3_length: 13
cdr3_aa: CASSVKGGSEQYF

j_call: TRBJ2-7
v_call: TRBV7-6
clone_size: few
cdr3_length: 16
cdr3_aa: CASSLGPGQGSYEQYF

j_call: TRBJ2-2
v_call: TRBV7-9
clone_size: .
cdr3_length: 15
cdr3_aa: CASSRTGVSTGELFF

j_call: TRBJ2-3
v_call: TRBV9
clone_size: .
cdr3_length: 14
cdr3_aa: CASSSGLSTDTQYF

j_call: TRBJ1-1
v_call: TRBV5-1
clone_size: once
cdr3_length: 13
cdr3_aa: CASRTDWNTEAFF

j_call: TRBJ2-7
v_call: TRBV28
clone_size: .
cdr3_length: 13
cdr3_aa: CASSFRVQREQYF

j_call: TRBJ1-2
v_call: TRBV12-5
clone_size: .
cdr3_length: 11
cdr3_aa: CASGAGNGYTF

j_call: TRBJ1-6
v_call: TRBV12-5
clone_size: .
cdr3_length: 16
cdr3_aa: CASDPGRGGVNSPLHF

j_call: TRBJ2-1
v_call: TRBV7-9
clone_size: .
cdr3_length: 15
cdr3_aa: CASIHRGQVADEQFF

j_call: TRBJ2-7
v_call: TRBV15
clone_size: .
cdr3_length: 14
cdr3_aa: CATSREGTDYEQYF

j_call: TRBJ1-1
v_call: TRBV30
clone_size: .
cdr3_length: 12
cdr3_aa: CAWNQRGTEAFF

j_call: TRBJ2-7
v_call: TRBV6-5
clone_size: once
cdr3_length: 14
cdr3_aa: CASRVQGTGYEQYF

j_call: TRBJ2-3
v_call: TRBV7-9
clone_size: .
cdr3_length: 19
cdr3_aa: CASSLAAKRAGGPTDTQYF

j_call: TRBJ1-1
v_call: TRBV6-6
clone_size: .
cdr3_length: 14
cdr3_aa: CASSYVAKNTEAFF